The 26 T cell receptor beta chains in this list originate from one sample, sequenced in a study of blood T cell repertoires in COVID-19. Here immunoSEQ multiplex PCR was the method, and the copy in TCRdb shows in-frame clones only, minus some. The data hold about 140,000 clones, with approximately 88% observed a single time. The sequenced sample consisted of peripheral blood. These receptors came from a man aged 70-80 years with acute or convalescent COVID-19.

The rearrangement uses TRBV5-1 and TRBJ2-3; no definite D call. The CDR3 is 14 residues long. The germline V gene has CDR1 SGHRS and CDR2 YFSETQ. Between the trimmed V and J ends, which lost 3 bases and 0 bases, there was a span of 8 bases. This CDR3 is CASSYIPSTDTQYF. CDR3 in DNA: TGCGCCAGCAGCTACATCCCTAGCACAGATACGCAGTATTTT. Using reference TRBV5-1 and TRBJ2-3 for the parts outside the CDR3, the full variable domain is KAGVTQTPRYLIKTRGQQVTLSCSPISGHRSVSWYQQTPGQGLQFLFEYFSETQRNKGNFPGRFSGRQFSNSRSEMNVSTLELGDSALYLCASSYIPSTDTQYFGPGTRLTVL.

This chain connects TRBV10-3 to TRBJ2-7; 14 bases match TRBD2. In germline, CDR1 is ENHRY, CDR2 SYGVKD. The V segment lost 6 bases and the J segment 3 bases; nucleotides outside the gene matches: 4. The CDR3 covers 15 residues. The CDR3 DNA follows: TGTGCCATCAGCGACGGGACTAGCGGGGGCTACGAGCAGTACTTC. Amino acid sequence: CAISDGTSGGYEQYF.

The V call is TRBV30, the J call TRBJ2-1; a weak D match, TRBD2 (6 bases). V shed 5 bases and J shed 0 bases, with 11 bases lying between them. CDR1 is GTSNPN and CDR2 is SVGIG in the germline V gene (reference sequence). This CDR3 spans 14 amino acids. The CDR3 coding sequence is TGTGCCTGGGGCGGGGAAAGCTCCTACAATGAGCAGTTCTTC. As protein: CAWGGESSYNEQFF.

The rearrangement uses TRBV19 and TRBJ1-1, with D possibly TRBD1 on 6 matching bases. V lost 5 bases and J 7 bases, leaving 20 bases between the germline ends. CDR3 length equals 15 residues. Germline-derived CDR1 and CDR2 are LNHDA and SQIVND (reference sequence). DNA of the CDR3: TGTGCCAGTAGTGAACAGGGAGGGCGGGCCTTTGAAGCTTTCTTT. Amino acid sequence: CASSEQGGRAFEAFF.

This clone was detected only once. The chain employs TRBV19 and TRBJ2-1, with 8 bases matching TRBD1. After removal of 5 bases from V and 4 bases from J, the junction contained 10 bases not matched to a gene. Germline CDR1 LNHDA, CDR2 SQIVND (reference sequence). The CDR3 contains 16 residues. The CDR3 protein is CASSVVAGGIYNEQFF. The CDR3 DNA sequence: TGTGCCAGTAGTGTTGTCGCAGGGGGCATTTACAATGAGCAGTTCTTC.

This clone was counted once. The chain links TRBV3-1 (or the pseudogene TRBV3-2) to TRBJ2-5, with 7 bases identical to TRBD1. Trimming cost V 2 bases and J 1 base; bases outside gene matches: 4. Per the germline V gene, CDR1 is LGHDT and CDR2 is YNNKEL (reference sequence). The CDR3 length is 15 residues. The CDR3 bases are TGTGCCAGCAGCCAACAGGGACAGTTCCAAGAGACCCAGTACTTC. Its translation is CASSQQGQFQETQYF.

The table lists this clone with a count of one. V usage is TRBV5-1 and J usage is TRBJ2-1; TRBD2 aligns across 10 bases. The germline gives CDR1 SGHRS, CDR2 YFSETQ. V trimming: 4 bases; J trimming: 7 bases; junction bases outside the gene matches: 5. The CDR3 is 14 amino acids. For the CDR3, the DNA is TGCGCCAGCAGCGGAGGGACTAGCGATAATGAGCAGTTCTTC. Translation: CASSGGTSDNEQFF. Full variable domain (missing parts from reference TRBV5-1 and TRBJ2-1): KAGVTQTPRYLIKTRGQQVTLSCSPISGHRSVSWYQQTPGQGLQFLFEYFSETQRNKGNFPGRFSGRQFSNSRSEMNVSTLELGDSALYLCASSGGTSDNEQFFGPGTRLTVL.

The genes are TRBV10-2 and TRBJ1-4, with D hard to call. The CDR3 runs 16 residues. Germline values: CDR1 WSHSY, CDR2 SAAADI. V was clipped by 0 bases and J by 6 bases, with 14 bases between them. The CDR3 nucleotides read TGCGCCAGCAGTGAGTCGATTGGCGGCCATCATGAAAAACTGTTTTTT. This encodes CASSESIGGHHEKLFF.

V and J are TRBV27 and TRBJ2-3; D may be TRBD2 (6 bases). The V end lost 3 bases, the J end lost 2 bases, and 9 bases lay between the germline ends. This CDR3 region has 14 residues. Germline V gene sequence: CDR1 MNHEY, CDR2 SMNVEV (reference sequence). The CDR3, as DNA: TGTGCCAGCAGTTTTCGGGAGATCACAGATACGCAGTATTTT. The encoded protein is CASSFREITDTQYF.

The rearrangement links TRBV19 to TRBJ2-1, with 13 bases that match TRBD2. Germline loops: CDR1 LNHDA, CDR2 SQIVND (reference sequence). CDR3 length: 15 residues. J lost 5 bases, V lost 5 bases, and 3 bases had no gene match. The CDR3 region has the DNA TGTGCCAGTAGTGCGGGACTAGCGGGACACAATGAGCAGTTCTTC. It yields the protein CASSAGLAGHNEQFF.

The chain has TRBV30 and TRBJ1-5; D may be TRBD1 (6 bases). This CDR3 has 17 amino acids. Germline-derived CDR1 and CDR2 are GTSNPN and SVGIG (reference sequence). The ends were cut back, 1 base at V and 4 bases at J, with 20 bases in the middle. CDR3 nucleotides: TGTGCCTGGAGTGGACCCGGGACAATGAGGCGGAATCAGCCCCAGCATTTT. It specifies CAWSGPGTMRRNQPQHF.

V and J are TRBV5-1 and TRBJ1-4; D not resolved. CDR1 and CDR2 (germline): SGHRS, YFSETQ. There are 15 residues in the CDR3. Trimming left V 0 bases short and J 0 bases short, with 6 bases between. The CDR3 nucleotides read TGCGCCAGCAGCTTGGGGCGGTCAACTAATGAAAAACTGTTTTTT. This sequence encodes CASSLGRSTNEKLFF.

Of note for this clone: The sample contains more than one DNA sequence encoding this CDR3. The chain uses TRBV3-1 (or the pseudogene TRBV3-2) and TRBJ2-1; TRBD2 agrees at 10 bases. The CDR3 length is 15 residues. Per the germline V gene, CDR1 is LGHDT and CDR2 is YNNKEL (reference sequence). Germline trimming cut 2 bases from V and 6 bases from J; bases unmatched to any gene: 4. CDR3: CASSQQLAGSNEQFF. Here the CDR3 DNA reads TGTGCCAGCAGCCAACAACTAGCGGGAAGCAATGAGCAGTTCTTC.

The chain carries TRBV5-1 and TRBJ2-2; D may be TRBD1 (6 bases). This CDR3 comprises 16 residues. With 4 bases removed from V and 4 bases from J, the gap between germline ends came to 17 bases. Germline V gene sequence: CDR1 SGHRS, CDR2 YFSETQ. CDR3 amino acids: CASSGTGTLITGELFF. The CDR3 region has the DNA TGCGCCAGCAGCGGGACCGGGACACTCATCACCGGGGAGCTGTTTTTT.

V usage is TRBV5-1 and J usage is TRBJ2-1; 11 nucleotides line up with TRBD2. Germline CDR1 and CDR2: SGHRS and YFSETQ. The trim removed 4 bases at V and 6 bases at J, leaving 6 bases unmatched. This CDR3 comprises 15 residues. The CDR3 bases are TGCGCCAGCAGCATACCGGGACTAGCGGTCAATGAGCAGTTCTTC. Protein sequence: CASSIPGLAVNEQFF.

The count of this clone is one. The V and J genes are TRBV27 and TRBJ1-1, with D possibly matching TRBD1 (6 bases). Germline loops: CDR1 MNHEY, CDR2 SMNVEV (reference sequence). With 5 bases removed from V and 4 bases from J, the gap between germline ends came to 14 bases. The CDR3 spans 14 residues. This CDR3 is CASSTDLRGTEAFF. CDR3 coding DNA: TGTGCCAGCAGTACCGATCTCAGGGGCACTGAAGCTTTCTTT.

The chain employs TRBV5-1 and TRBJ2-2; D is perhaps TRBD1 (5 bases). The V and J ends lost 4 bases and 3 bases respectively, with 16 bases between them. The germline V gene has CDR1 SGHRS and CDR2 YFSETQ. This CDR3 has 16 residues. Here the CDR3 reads CASSPRVQGDTGELFF. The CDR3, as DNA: TGCGCCAGCAGCCCCCGAGTTCAGGGCGACACCGGGGAGCTGTTTTTT.

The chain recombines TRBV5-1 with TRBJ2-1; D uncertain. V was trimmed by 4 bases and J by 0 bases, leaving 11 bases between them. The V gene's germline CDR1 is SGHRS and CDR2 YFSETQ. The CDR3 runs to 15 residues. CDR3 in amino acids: CASSLPQSSYNEQFF. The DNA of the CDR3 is TGCGCCAGCAGCCTCCCACAGAGCTCCTACAATGAGCAGTTCTTC.

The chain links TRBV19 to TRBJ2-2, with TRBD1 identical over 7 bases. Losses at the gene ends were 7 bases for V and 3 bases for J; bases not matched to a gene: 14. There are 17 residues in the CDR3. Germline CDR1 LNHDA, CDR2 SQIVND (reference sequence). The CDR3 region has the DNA TGTGCCAGTACAACCCCGGACAGGCCCAGGGACACCGGGGAGCTGTTTTTT. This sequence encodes CASTTPDRPRDTGELFF.

CDR3 sequence reads: CASSYSTRATRNEQFF. The CDR3 DNA reads TGTGCCAGCAGTTACTCGACGAGGGCCACCAGGAATGAGCAGTTCTTC. V gene TRBV6-5 combines with J gene TRBJ2-1, with a tentative D call TRBD2 (5 bases). The V and J ends lost 0 bases and 7 bases respectively, with 16 bases between them. In germline, CDR1 is MNHEY, CDR2 SVGAGI. The CDR3 sequence is 16 residues long.

The CDR3 loop is CASSLRGATRDGETQYF. The CDR3, as DNA: TGTGCCAGCAGCCTTCGGGGGGCGACTAGGGATGGGGAGACCCAGTACTTC. V and J are TRBV7-7 and TRBJ2-5, with D possibly matching TRBD2 (7 bases). The germline gives CDR1 SSHAT, CDR2 FNYEAQ (reference sequence). V lost 5 bases and J lost 5, with 24 bases in between. This CDR3 is built from 17 residues.

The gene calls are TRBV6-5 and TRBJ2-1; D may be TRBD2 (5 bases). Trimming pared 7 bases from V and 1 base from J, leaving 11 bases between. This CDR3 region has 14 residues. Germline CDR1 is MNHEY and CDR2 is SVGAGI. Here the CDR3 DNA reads TGTGCCAGCACCAGAGGACTTTCCTACAATGAGCAGTTCTTC. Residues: CASTRGLSYNEQFF.

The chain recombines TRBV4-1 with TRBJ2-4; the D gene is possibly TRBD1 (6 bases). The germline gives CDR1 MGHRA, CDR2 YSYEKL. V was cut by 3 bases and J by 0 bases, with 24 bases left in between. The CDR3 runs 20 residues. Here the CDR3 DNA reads TGCGCCAGCAGCCAGAGGCTAAGACAGGATACCGTACTAGCCAAAAACATTCAGTACTTC. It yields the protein CASSQRLRQDTVLAKNIQYF.

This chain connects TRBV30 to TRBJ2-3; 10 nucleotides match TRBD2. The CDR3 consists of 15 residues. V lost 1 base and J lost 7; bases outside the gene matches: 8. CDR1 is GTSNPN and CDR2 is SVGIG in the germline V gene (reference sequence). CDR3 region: CAWSATSGYRNTQYF. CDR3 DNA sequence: TGTGCCTGGAGTGCGACTAGCGGGTATCGAAATACGCAGTATTTT.

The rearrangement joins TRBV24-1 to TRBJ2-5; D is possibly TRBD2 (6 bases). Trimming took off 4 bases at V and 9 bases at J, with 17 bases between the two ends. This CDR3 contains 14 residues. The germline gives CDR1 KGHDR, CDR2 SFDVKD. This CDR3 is CATSDAGSVGAQYF. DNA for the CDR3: TGTGCCACCAGTGACGCGGGATCGGTTGGGGCCCAGTACTTC.

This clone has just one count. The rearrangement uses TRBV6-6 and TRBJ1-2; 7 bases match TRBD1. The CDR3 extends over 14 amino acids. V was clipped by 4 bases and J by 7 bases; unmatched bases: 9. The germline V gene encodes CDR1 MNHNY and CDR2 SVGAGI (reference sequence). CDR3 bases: TGTGCCAGCAGTTCCGACCAGGGGGTTGGTGGCTACACCTTC. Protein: CASSSDQGVGGYTF.